Described below is a single T cell receptor beta chain sequence and its context. The data were obtained in a study of T-cell reconstitution after alpha-beta-depleted transplantation in children. The CDR3 runs 13 residues. The ends were cut back, 5 bases at V and 4 bases at J, with 9 bases in the middle. Researchers prepared the TCRbeta library using unique molecular identifiers, the study reports. From the PCR reads, TCRdb called clonotypes with MiXCR, one entry per CDR3 protein. The table records about 980,000 distinct CDR3 sequences, roughly 29% of them present only once. The rearrangement joins TRBV12-3 or TRBV12-4 to TRBJ1-5; maybe TRBD1 (6 bases). Sequencing was performed on PBMCs, mostly from graft donor cells, taken 360 days after TCRalphabeta/CD19-depleted stem cell transplant. The TCR sequence derives from a boy younger than two who had a stem cell transplant for SCID, so the T cells may come from the graft donor. CDR3 DNA: TGTGCCAGCAGTCGGACAGAGAATCAGCCCCAGCATTTT. It encodes CASSRTENQPQHF.